Below are 30 T cell receptor beta chains sequenced from a single sample in a study of blood T cell repertoires in COVID-19. Produced via immunoSEQ multiplex PCR; TCRdb's table is partial and in-frame only. The table records roughly 150,000 clones, 80% to 90% of them present only once. Sequencing input: peripheral blood. The source is a woman aged 45-60 years with COVID-19, enrolled during active disease.

The genes are TRBV7-2 and TRBJ2-2; 7 bases map to TRBD2. The V gene's germline CDR1 is SGHTA and CDR2 FQGNSA. V gave up 4 bases and J gave up 7 bases; unmatched junction bases: 6. The CDR3 totals 14 residues. CDR3 residues: CASSSPIAGGELFF. For the CDR3, the DNA is TGTGCCAGCAGCTCCCCGATAGCGGGCGGGGAGCTGTTTTTT.

This clone appeared a single time. The chain couples TRBV10-3 to TRBJ1-5, with 9 bases matching TRBD1. The CDR3 length is 16 residues. Germline V gene sequence: CDR1 ENHRY, CDR2 SYGVKD. J gave up 0 bases and V 10 bases, and 10 bases lay outside the gene matches. The CDR3 protein is CATGTGPIYSNQPQHF. The CDR3 nucleotides are TGTGCCACCGGGACAGGGCCTATTTATAGCAATCAGCCCCAGCATTTT.

The chain recombines TRBV7-2 with TRBJ2-3; D is possibly TRBD1 (6 bases). The CDR3 has 15 residues. Germline assignment: CDR1 SGHTA and CDR2 FQGNSA. Trimming took off 0 bases at V and 1 base at J, with 8 bases between the two ends. CDR3 nucleotide sequence: TGTGCCAGCAGCTTAGCCAGGGGCGGCACAGATACGCAGTATTTT. Translating it yields CASSLARGGTDTQYF.

The chain combines TRBV5-5 with TRBJ1-5, with 9 bases fitting TRBD1. The CDR3 is made up of 14 amino acids. The ends lost 0 bases at V and 7 bases at J; junction bases unmatched: 2. CDR1 is SGHKS, CDR2 YYEKEE, per germline (reference sequence). CDR3 amino acids: CASSLGQGDQPQHF. The DNA of the CDR3 is TGTGCCAGCAGCTTGGGACAGGGGGACCAGCCCCAGCATTTT.

This chain uses TRBV4-3 with TRBJ1-4; D is unclear. The V and J ends lost 0 bases and 10 bases respectively, with 15 bases between them. Germline lookup yields CDR1 LGHNA and CDR2 YSLEER. The CDR3 has 15 amino acids. The DNA of the CDR3 is TGCGCCAGCAGCCAAGACCCGGCAGGTGTAGGAAAACTGTTTTTT. Its translation: CASSQDPAGVGKLFF.

The chain joins TRBV6-5 to TRBJ2-1; 11 bases are shared with TRBD1. Losses at the gene ends were 6 bases for V and 8 bases for J; bases not matched to a gene: 6. The germline V gene encodes CDR1 MNHEY and CDR2 SVGAGI. The CDR3 spans 14 residues. The DNA for the CDR3 is TGTGCCAGCAGCCACGGACAGGGGGCCGATGAGCAGTTCTTC. It specifies CASSHGQGADEQFF.

V usage is TRBV12-3 or TRBV12-4 and J usage is TRBJ1-1; D is ambiguous. This CDR3 contains 11 residues. V gave up 3 bases and J gave up 10 bases, with 9 bases separating them. CDR3 in amino acids: CASSLGAGAFF. The CDR3 DNA reads TGTGCCAGCAGTTTGGGCGCCGGAGCTTTCTTT.

This chain uses TRBV5-4 with TRBJ2-7, with 9 bases fitting TRBD1. CDR3 length equals 16 residues. The ends lost 0 bases at V and 0 bases at J; junction bases unmatched: 4. Germline lookup yields CDR1 SGHNT and CDR2 YYREEE (reference sequence). The DNA for the CDR3 is TGTGCCAGCAGCTTGGGAGGGACAGGGAGCTCCTACGAGCAGTACTTC. This gives the protein CASSLGGTGSSYEQYF.

This sequence joins TRBV7-9 and TRBJ1-2, with no clear D. The germline V gene has CDR1 SEHNR and CDR2 FQNEAQ (reference sequence). V was shortened by 5 bases and J by 3 bases, with 10 bases between the two germline ends. This CDR3 has 13 amino acids. Here the CDR3 DNA reads TGTGCCAGCAGCCCCACAGCTTACTATGGCTACACCTTC. Its protein is CASSPTAYYGYTF. The full variable domain, rest sourced from reference TRBV7-9 and TRBJ1-2, is DTGVSQNPRHKITKRGQNVTFRCDPISEHNRLYWYRQTLGQGPEFLTYFQNEAQLEKSRLLSDRFSAERPKGSFSTLEIQRTEQGDSAMYLCASSPTAYYGYTFGSGTRLTVV.

Here the CDR3 DNA reads TGTGCCAGCTCACAGGGGACAGGGGGAGTGGACACTGAAGCTTTCTTT. This encodes CASSQGTGGVDTEAFF. The J gene is TRBJ1-1, the V gene TRBV18; 11 positions match TRBD1. The CDR3 is 16 amino acids. The ends lost 4 bases at V and 3 bases at J; junction bases unmatched: 7. Germline V gene lookup returns CDR1 KGHSH and CDR2 LQKENI. Drawing the rest from reference TRBV18 and TRBJ1-1, the complete variable domain is NAGVMQNPRHLVRRRGQEARLRCSPMKGHSHVYWYRQLPEEGLKFMVYLQKENIIDESGMPKERFSAEFPKEGPSILRIQQVVRGDSAAYFCASSQGTGGVDTEAFFGQGTRLTVV.

This clone was seen only once. The CDR3 DNA sequence: TGTGCCAGTAACGGAGCGGGGAAGAAAGAGACCCAGTACTTC. This encodes CASNGAGKKETQYF. V usage is TRBV19 and J usage is TRBJ2-5; 7 bases align to TRBD2. Germline CDR1 and CDR2: LNHDA and SQIVND (reference sequence). V was pared by 7 bases and J by 3 bases, with 8 bases of the junction left unmatched. This CDR3 has 14 amino acids.

This clone was counted only a few times. The chain links TRBV18 to TRBJ2-1, with D possibly being TRBD2 (6 bases). The V and J ends lost 2 bases and 9 bases respectively, with 11 bases between them. The V gene's germline CDR1 is KGHSH and CDR2 LQKENI. The CDR3 spans 13 residues. The CDR3 nucleotides are TGTGCCAGCTCACCAGGGGGGTTGGGTGAGCAGTTCTTC. Its translation is CASSPGGLGEQFF.

The V call is TRBV6-1, the J call TRBJ2-5; 9 bases fit TRBD2. The germline V gene has CDR1 MNHNS and CDR2 SASEGT. Trimming cost V 1 base and J 5 bases; bases outside gene matches: 8. The CDR3 loop spans 16 amino acids. The DNA of the CDR3 is TGTGCCAGCAGTGAAGTCGGCGGGGGGGCCTGGGAGACCCAGTACTTC. Protein: CASSEVGGGAWETQYF.

This chain links TRBV6-5 with TRBJ1-2, with 9 nucleotides matching TRBD1. CDR3 length equals 14 residues. With V trimmed by 6 bases and J by 4 bases, 6 bases remained unmatched. Germline values: CDR1 MNHEY, CDR2 SVGAGI. The CDR3 region is CASSRQGVGYGYTF. Here the CDR3 DNA reads TGTGCCAGCAGCCGACAGGGGGTCGGCTATGGCTACACCTTC.

The chain links TRBV2 to TRBJ2-7; D may be TRBD1 (6 bases). The CDR3 spans 13 residues. Germline V gene data show CDR1 as SNHLY and CDR2 as FYNNEI. V lost 4 bases and J lost 5, with 12 bases in between. CDR3 nucleotide sequence: TGTGCCAGCAGTGGATACAGGGTCAACGAGCAGTACTTC. This sequence encodes CASSGYRVNEQYF.

The gene calls are TRBV19 and TRBJ1-4; D is undetermined. CDR1 and CDR2 (germline): LNHDA, SQIVND (reference sequence). The CDR3 contains 14 residues. V was shortened by 10 bases and J by 0 bases, with 12 bases between the two germline ends. As DNA, the CDR3 is TGTGCCACCCGGGGAGCAGCAACTAATGAAAAACTGTTTTTT. Translating gives CATRGAATNEKLFF.

V gene TRBV28 combines with J gene TRBJ1-3, with D unresolved. V was shortened by 1 base and J by 2 bases, with 9 bases between the two germline ends. The CDR3 extends over 15 amino acids. Germline lookup yields CDR1 MDHEN and CDR2 SYDVKM. CDR3 nucleotide sequence: TGTGCCAGCAGTTTATTATCCGGGGCTGGAAACACCATATATTTT. It translates to CASSLLSGAGNTIYF.

V usage is TRBV28 and J usage is TRBJ1-5; D is possibly TRBD1 (5 bases). CDR1 MDHEN and CDR2 SYDVKM come from the germline V gene. This CDR3 comprises 15 residues. V was shortened by 5 bases and J by 2 bases, with 13 bases between the two germline ends. Here the CDR3 reads CASSLLGDGNQPQHF. Written as DNA, the CDR3 is TGTGCCAGCAGTCTCCTAGGGGATGGCAATCAGCCCCAGCATTTT.

This clone was detected only once. The V gene is TRBV27, the J gene TRBJ1-4, with 11 bases aligning to TRBD1. The CDR3 has 20 amino acids. J lost 0 bases, V lost 3 bases, and 12 bases had no gene match. The germline V gene encodes CDR1 MNHEY and CDR2 SMNVEV (reference sequence). Here the CDR3 DNA reads TGTGCCAGCAGTTTCCTAAAATTTCCGGGACAGGGGGCAACTAATGAAAAACTGTTTTTT. Translation gives CASSFLKFPGQGATNEKLFF. The full variable domain, its missing parts supplied by reference TRBV27 and TRBJ1-4, is EAQVTQNPRYLITVTGKKLTVTCSQNMNHEYMSWYRQDPGLGLRQIYYSMNVEVTDKGDVPEGYKVSRKEKRNFPLILESPSPNQTSLYFCASSFLKFPGQGATNEKLFFGSGTQLSVL.

This clone has just a few counts. The chain employs TRBV30 and TRBJ1-2; D gene uncertain. Looked up from germline, CDR1 is GTSNPN and CDR2 is SVGIG (reference sequence). This CDR3 region has 14 residues. The ends were cut back, 0 bases at V and 2 bases at J, with 10 bases in the middle. The CDR3 loop reads CAWSVSRTNYGYTF. CDR3 sequence (DNA): TGTGCCTGGAGTGTGTCCAGAACCAACTATGGCTACACCTTC.

The chain carries TRBV6-5 and TRBJ1-1, with D possibly TRBD1 on 5 matching bases. CDR3 length equals 15 residues. Per germline, CDR1 MNHEY and CDR2 SVGAGI. V shed 3 bases and J shed 3 bases, with 14 bases lying between them. The CDR3 DNA reads TGTGCCAGCAGTTATCTGTCGGGGGGTCACACTGAAGCTTTCTTT. Encoded protein: CASSYLSGGHTEAFF.

The chain combines TRBV10-2 with TRBJ2-2; a weak D match, TRBD2 (6 bases). The CDR3 runs to 14 residues. Deletions cut 2 bases from V and 7 bases from J, with 11 bases between. Germline values: CDR1 WSHSY, CDR2 SAAADI. CDR3 region: CASSEGGVNGELFF. The DNA for the CDR3 is TGCGCCAGCAGTGAGGGAGGGGTTAACGGGGAGCTGTTTTTT.

This chain uses TRBV30 with TRBJ1-2; maybe TRBD1 (6 bases). Germline loops: CDR1 GTSNPN, CDR2 SVGIG (reference sequence). CDR3 size: 13 residues. Trimming shortened V by 4 bases and J by 3 bases, and 12 bases separated the two germline ends. The DNA for the CDR3 is TGTGCCTGGAACCTGGGGGCTGACTATGGCTACACCTTC. This sequence encodes CAWNLGADYGYTF.

This clone came up once. V is TRBV27 and J is TRBJ2-7; 7 bases map to TRBD2. The germline V gene has CDR1 MNHEY and CDR2 SMNVEV (reference sequence). CDR3 length: 14 amino acids. Losses at the gene ends were 2 bases for V and 0 bases for J; bases not matched to a gene: 1. For the CDR3, the DNA is TGTGCCAGCAGTTTAGGGGGGGACTCCTACGAGCAGTACTTC. This codes for CASSLGGDSYEQYF.

The J gene is TRBJ2-7, the V gene TRBV29-1, with TRBD1 identical over 7 bases. The trim removed 3 bases at V and 7 bases at J, leaving 9 bases unmatched. Germline V gives CDR1 SQVTM, CDR2 ANQGSEA. This CDR3 has 13 residues. CDR3 sequence (DNA): TGCAGCGTTGAGACGAACAGGGGTTGGGAGCAGTACTTC. Translating gives CSVETNRGWEQYF.

This clone turned up a few times. This chain uses TRBV19 with TRBJ1-5; possible D gene TRBD1, 6 bases. CDR1 is LNHDA, CDR2 SQIVND, per germline (reference sequence). The CDR3 is 16 residues long. V lost 4 bases and J lost 6, with 19 bases in between. CDR3 in amino acids: CASSTAGGGVPQPQHF. Here the CDR3 DNA reads TGTGCCAGTAGTACCGCCGGAGGGGGGGTACCTCAGCCCCAGCATTTT.

The gene calls are TRBV28 and TRBJ1-1; D is undetermined. Germline CDR1 is MDHEN and CDR2 is SYDVKM. There are 14 residues in the CDR3. V was trimmed by 5 bases and J by 0 bases, leaving 10 bases between them. The CDR3: CASSPPTLNTEAFF. The CDR3 DNA follows: TGTGCCAGCAGTCCCCCCACATTGAACACTGAAGCTTTCTTT.

The genes are TRBV5-4 and TRBJ1-2, with D uncertain. Looked up from germline, CDR1 is SGHNT and CDR2 is YYREEE (reference sequence). Trimming took off 0 bases at V and 3 bases at J, with 12 bases between the two ends. The CDR3 spans 15 residues. CDR3 in amino acids: CASSLVQAHYYGYTF. In DNA form, the CDR3 reads TGTGCCAGCAGCTTGGTCCAGGCTCATTACTATGGCTACACCTTC.

This chain links TRBV5-6 with TRBJ2-1; TRBD2 matches 8 bases. The CDR3 is 15 amino acids. CDR1 SGHDT and CDR2 YYEEEE come from the germline V gene. The J segment lost 4 bases and the V segment lost 3 bases, leaving 6 bases of the junction unmatched. For the CDR3, the DNA is TGTGCCAGCAGCTCCCGCGGGGGGATGTACAATGAGCAGTTCTTC. Its translation is CASSSRGGMYNEQFF.

This chain uses TRBV5-4 with TRBJ2-7; tentatively, D is TRBD2 (6 bases). The CDR3 is made up of 12 amino acids. V lost 4 bases and J lost 4, with 9 bases in between. CDR1 and CDR2 (germline): SGHNT, YYREEE (reference sequence). CDR3 residues: CASSNGGYEQYF. The CDR3 bases are TGTGCCAGCAGCAATGGGGGGTACGAGCAGTACTTC.